This T cell receptor beta chain appears in the sequencing data of a study of T cell responses to AZD1222 COVID-19 vaccine. Only in-frame clones appear in the TCRdb table, and some are missing; sequencing was by immunoSEQ multiplex PCR. The sample consists of some 100,000 clones, more than 85% of them appearing once. The CDR3 totals 12 residues. V was pared by 3 bases and J by 4 bases, with 5 bases between. The V gene's germline CDR1 is SGDLS and CDR2 YYNGEE. The sample was peripheral blood, taken on day 0 of AZD1222 vaccination. The TCR sequence derives from an adult in good health. The chain recombines TRBV9 with TRBJ2-1; unclear D gene. The CDR3 sequence is CASSALYNEQFF. DNA for the CDR3: TGTGCCAGCAGCGCCCTGTACAATGAGCAGTTCTTC. Using reference TRBV9 and TRBJ2-1 for the parts outside the CDR3, the full variable domain is DSGVTQTPKHLITATGQRVTLRCSPRSGDLSVYWYQQSLDQGLQFLIQYYNGEERAKGNILERFSAQQFPDLHSELNLSSLELGDSALYFCASSALYNEQFFGPGTRLTVL.